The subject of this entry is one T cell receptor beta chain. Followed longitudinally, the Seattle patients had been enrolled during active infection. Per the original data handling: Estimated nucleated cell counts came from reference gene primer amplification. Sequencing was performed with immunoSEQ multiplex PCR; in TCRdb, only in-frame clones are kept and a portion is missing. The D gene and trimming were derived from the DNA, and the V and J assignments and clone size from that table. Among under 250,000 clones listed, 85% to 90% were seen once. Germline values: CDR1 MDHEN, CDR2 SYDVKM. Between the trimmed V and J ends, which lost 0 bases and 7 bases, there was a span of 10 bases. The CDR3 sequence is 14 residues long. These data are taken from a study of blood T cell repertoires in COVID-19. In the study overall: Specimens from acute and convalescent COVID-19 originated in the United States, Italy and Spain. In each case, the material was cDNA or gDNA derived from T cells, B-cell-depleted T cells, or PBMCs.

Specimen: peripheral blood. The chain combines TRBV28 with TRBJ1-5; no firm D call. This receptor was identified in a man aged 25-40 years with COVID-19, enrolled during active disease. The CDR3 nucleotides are TGTGCCAGCAGTTTATGGCTCGGGTACCAGCCCCAGCATTTT. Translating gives CASSLWLGYQPQHF.